This TCR beta chain appears in the sequencing data of a study of T-cell reconstitution after alpha-beta-depleted transplantation in children. Points from the study as a whole: Reportedly, only several hundred clones from non-depleted graft cells drove alpha-beta T-cell counts at about two months. Surviving recipient T cells and intrathymic progenitors accounted for some patients' high TCRbeta diversity at day 60. At the one-year point after transplant, T-cell counts and TCRbeta diversity were found to come mostly from T cells that had been newly produced.

Using unique molecular identifiers, the investigators prepared the TCRbeta library. In TCRdb, the PCR reads were re-called with MiXCR into one record per CDR3 protein. The table lists about 870,000 distinct CDR3 sequences, 16% of them singletons, with roughly 5% in the top ten. As regards this clonotype: What it recognizes is unknown.

CDR1 and CDR2 from the germline V gene are MNHEY and SVGAGI. This CDR3 is built from 14 residues. V was clipped by 7 bases and J by 5 bases, with 18 bases between them. This chain joins TRBV6-5 and TRBJ2-7; D perhaps matches TRBD1 (5 bases). This clonotype was sampled from a male patient younger than 18 who had a stem cell transplant for acute lymphoblastic leukemia, so the T cells may come from the graft donor. This material consisted of PBMCs, mostly from graft donor cells, taken 360 days after TCRalphabeta/CD19-depleted stem cell transplant. Written as DNA, the CDR3 is TGTGCCAGCACCTACTTGGCAGGGCTCCACGAGCAGTACTTC. Protein product: CASTYLAGLHEQYF.